The clone carrying this TCR beta chain appeared once. The sample originates from a study of patients and donors after allogeneic stem cell transplantation. The J segment lost 5 bases and the V segment lost 5 bases, leaving 7 bases of the junction unmatched. Germline CDR1 is LGHNT and CDR2 is FRNRAP. The length of the CDR3 is 15 residues. MiXCR, run by TCRdb on the RT-PCR reads, gives a single entry per CDR3 protein. The repertoire includes hundreds of thousands of distinct CDR3 sequences, under 20% of them detected once, and less than 9.5% sits in the top ten. This clonotype was sampled from a human donor who was either an allogeneic HSCT recipient or a stem cell or donor lymphocyte infusion donor (not recorded which). It is not recorded whose cells these are; they may come from a transplant donor. Sequencing used blood, either unsorted or a sorted T cell fraction (not recorded which). The V and J genes are TRBV12-5 and TRBJ2-1, with 9 bases identical to TRBD1. The CDR3, as DNA: TGTGCTAGTGGTACCGGACAGGGGCCTCACAATGAGCAGTTCTTC. This translates into CASGTGQGPHNEQFF.